This T cell receptor beta chain is drawn from a study of blood T cell repertoires in COVID-19. Source study methods: Counts of nucleated cells, estimated from reference gene primer amplification, were obtained. Data came from immunoSEQ multiplex PCR; TCRdb stores just in-frame clones and leaves some out. Clone size and the V and J calls come from that table; the DNA yielded D and trimming. The sample includes fewer than 250,000 clones, more than 75% of them seen just once. CDR3 length equals 21 residues. This clone appeared a single time. The sequencing input was peripheral blood. This receptor was identified in a woman in her fifties or sixties with COVID-19, enrolled during active disease. The chain uses TRBV12-2 and TRBJ2-6; the DNA was not compared with TRBD1, the D call given in the table. TRBV12-2 is given as a pseudogene. CDR3 coding DNA: TGTGCAAGTCGCTCCGCCGGAAGGACAGGGGCGTCCCCCTCTGGGGCCAACGTCCTGACTTTC. This codes for CASRSAGRTGASPSGANVLTF.